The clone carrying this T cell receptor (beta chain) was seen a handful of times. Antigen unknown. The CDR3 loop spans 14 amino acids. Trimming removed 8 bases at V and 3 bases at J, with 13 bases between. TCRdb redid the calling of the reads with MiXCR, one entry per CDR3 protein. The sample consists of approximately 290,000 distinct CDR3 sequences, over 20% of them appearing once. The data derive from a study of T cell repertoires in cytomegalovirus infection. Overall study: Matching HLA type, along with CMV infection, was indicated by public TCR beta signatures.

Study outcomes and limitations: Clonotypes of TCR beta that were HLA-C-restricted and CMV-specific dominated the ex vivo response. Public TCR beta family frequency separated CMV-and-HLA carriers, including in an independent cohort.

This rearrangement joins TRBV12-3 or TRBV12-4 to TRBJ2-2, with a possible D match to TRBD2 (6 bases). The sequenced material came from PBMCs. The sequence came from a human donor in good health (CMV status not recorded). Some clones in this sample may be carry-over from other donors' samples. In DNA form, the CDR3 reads TGTGCCAGCGATCGGCGGGGACACACCGGGGAGCTGTTTTTT. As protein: CASDRRGHTGELFF.